These 13 T cell receptor beta chains were sequenced from one sample in a study of shared clonotypes between healthy human individuals. Sequencing was performed with immunoSEQ multiplex PCR; in TCRdb, only in-frame clones are kept and a portion is missing. The sample includes more than 550,000 clones, approximately 90% seen only once; the top ten take 24%. Terminally differentiated effector memory CD45RA+ cells were excluded by CCR7 positive selection of CD45RO-negative cells. Sequencing used naive CD8+ T cells sorted from blood. The receptors were gathered from a man aged 25 to 40 in good health.

The chain employs TRBV7-8 and TRBJ2-7; D not resolved. The germline gives CDR1 SGHVS, CDR2 FQNEAQ. V gave up 1 base and J gave up 4 bases, with 8 bases separating them. This CDR3 region has 13 residues. This CDR3 is CASSLDPRYEQYF. The CDR3 DNA reads as TGTGCCAGCAGCTTAGACCCCAGATACGAGCAGTACTTC.

The J gene is TRBJ2-1, the V gene TRBV6-5; no firm D call. The V gene lost 0 bases and the J gene lost 5 bases, with 14 bases spanning the gap. Germline V gene data show CDR1 as MNHEY and CDR2 as SVGAGI. The CDR3 loop spans 16 amino acids. The CDR3 reads CASSYSIYRLDNEQFF. In DNA, the CDR3 is TGTGCCAGCAGTTACTCGATCTATAGGCTAGACAATGAGCAGTTCTTC.

This chain uses TRBV6-5 with TRBJ2-5, with D unresolved. The CDR3 sequence is 15 residues long. Germline V gives CDR1 MNHEY, CDR2 SVGAGI. V dropped 3 bases and J dropped 1 base, with 12 bases sitting between them. CDR3 sequence: CASSYLRPSQETQYF. The CDR3 bases are TGTGCCAGCAGTTATCTTAGGCCCAGCCAAGAGACCCAGTACTTC.

The gene calls are TRBV11-2 and TRBJ2-1; D is unclear. Trimming shortened V by 3 bases and J by 2 bases, and 11 bases separated the two germline ends. The germline V gene has CDR1 SGHAT and CDR2 FQNNGV. The CDR3 has 15 amino acids. This CDR3 is CASSLTVGPYNEQFF. The CDR3 DNA reads as TGTGCCAGCAGCTTGACTGTAGGGCCCTACAATGAGCAGTTCTTC.

V is TRBV5-1 and J is TRBJ2-1, with 8 bases aligning to TRBD2. V lost 2 bases to trimming and J lost 2 bases; unmatched junction nucleotides: 3. In germline, CDR1 is SGHRS, CDR2 YFSETQ. The CDR3 extends over 15 amino acids. CDR3 protein: CASSFGAGAYNEQFF. As DNA, the CDR3 is TGCGCCAGCAGCTTCGGAGCGGGGGCCTACAATGAGCAGTTCTTC.

In regard to this clone: One junction end disagrees with the germline gene, perhaps due to a read error. The genes are TRBV7-7 and TRBJ2-1; the D gene could be TRBD1 or TRBD2 (5 bases each). Per germline, CDR1 SSHAT and CDR2 FNYEAQ (reference sequence). The CDR3 extends over 14 amino acids. CDR3 region: CASSLVPGHNEQFF. In DNA form, the CDR3 reads TGTGCTAGCAGCTTAGTCCCGGGGCACAATGAGCAGTTCTTC.

The rearrangement joins TRBV6-5 to TRBJ2-1, with D possibly being TRBD1 (5 bases). The V gene lost 5 bases and the J gene lost 8 bases, with 16 bases spanning the gap. The CDR3 is made up of 14 amino acids. Germline CDR1 MNHEY, CDR2 SVGAGI. This chain's CDR3 is CASSSRQWGDEQFF. CDR3 bases: TGTGCCAGCAGTAGTCGACAGTGGGGCGATGAGCAGTTCTTC.

The CDR3 bases are TGTGCCAGCAGCTTTGCAAGGGTAGAGTCTCAGCCCCAGCATTTT. It is translated as CASSFARVESQPQHF. V gene TRBV7-8 combines with J gene TRBJ1-5, with no clear D. V was cut by 3 bases and J by 6 bases, with 15 bases left in between. This CDR3 comprises 15 residues. Germline assignment: CDR1 SGHVS and CDR2 FQNEAQ. Full variable domain (outside the CDR3, taken from reference TRBV7-8 and TRBJ1-5): GAGVSQSPRYKVAKRGQDVALRCDPISGHVSLFWYQQALGQGPEFLTYFQNEAQLDKSGLPSDRFFAERPEGSVSTLKIQRTQQEDSAVYLCASSFARVESQPQHFGDGTRLSIL.

V and J are TRBV5-5 and TRBJ1-2; TRBD1 matches 8 bases. CDR1 and CDR2 from the germline V gene are SGHKS and YYEKEE (reference sequence). V gave up 4 bases and J gave up 5 bases; unmatched junction bases: 7. The CDR3 totals 14 residues. CDR3 residues: CASSHGTGEYGYTF. In nucleotides, the CDR3 is TGTGCCAGCAGCCACGGGACAGGTGAATATGGCTACACCTTC.

V gene TRBV6-5 combines with J gene TRBJ2-1, with 9 bases matching TRBD2. Germline CDR1 and CDR2: MNHEY and SVGAGI. The CDR3 totals 15 residues. V gave up 2 bases and J gave up 8 bases; unmatched junction bases: 7. CDR3 amino acids: CASSYVASGKDEQFF. DNA of the CDR3: TGTGCCAGCAGTTACGTGGCTAGCGGGAAAGATGAGCAGTTCTTC.

The chain combines TRBV7-8 with TRBJ1-1, with D possibly being TRBD1 (6 bases). Germline loops: CDR1 SGHVS, CDR2 FQNEAQ. There are 14 residues in the CDR3. V was shortened by 2 bases and J by 8 bases, with 15 bases between the two germline ends. CDR3: CASSLRPLGGEAFF. The CDR3 nucleotides are TGTGCCAGCAGCTTACGGCCCCTAGGGGGAGAAGCTTTCTTT.

The chain links TRBV29-1 to TRBJ2-4; weak D call: TRBD2 (6 bases). Germline V lookup: CDR1 SQVTM, CDR2 ANQGSEA. V was pared by 3 bases and J by 0 bases, with 12 bases between. The CDR3 has 15 residues. This chain's CDR3 is CSVEEGLAAKNIQYF. As DNA, the CDR3 is TGCAGCGTTGAGGAGGGGCTTGCAGCCAAAAACATTCAGTACTTC.

J is TRBJ2-7 and V is TRBV7-9; D is possibly TRBD2 (8 bases). This CDR3 has 19 amino acids. Between the trimmed V and J ends, which lost 4 bases and 3 bases, there was a span of 28 bases. The V gene's germline CDR1 is SEHNR and CDR2 FQNEAQ (reference sequence). The CDR3 is CASSSLLTGTGLGVYEQYF. The CDR3 DNA reads as TGTGCCAGCAGCTCACTACTGACAGGGACGGGACTAGGCGTCTACGAGCAGTACTTC.